What follows are 22 T cell receptor beta chains derived from one specimen sequenced in a study of T cell repertoires in cytomegalovirus infection. A single record per CDR3 protein comes from TCRdb applying MiXCR to the reads. Of about 530,000 distinct CDR3 sequences listed, 26% are singletons. Sequences were obtained from PBMCs. These receptors were taken from a human donor in good health (CMV status not recorded). Some clones in this sample may be carry-over from other donors' samples.

This clonotype was detected only a few times. The gene calls are TRBV5-6 and TRBJ2-7, with D possibly being TRBD1 or TRBD2 (5 bases each). CDR1 is SGHDT, CDR2 YYEEEE, per germline. The CDR3 spans 15 residues. Trimming left V 0 bases short and J 3 bases short, with 13 bases between. The CDR3 DNA is TGTGCCAGCAGCTTGGCCGGGGCGGAGAACTACGAGCAGTACTTC. This encodes CASSLAGAENYEQYF.

The chain joins TRBV9 to TRBJ1-1, with D unresolved. Germline lookup yields CDR1 SGDLS and CDR2 YYNGEE. The ends were cut back, 3 bases at V and 3 bases at J, with 15 bases in the middle. CDR3 length: 15 residues. The CDR3 sequence is CASSGSPGIYTEAFF. The CDR3 DNA sequence: TGTGCCAGCAGCGGCTCCCCCGGGATTTACACTGAAGCTTTCTTT.

This clonotype was seen a single time. The chain is built from TRBV28 and TRBJ2-7; D call uncertain. Germline CDR1 reads MDHEN; CDR2 reads SYDVKM. Trimming took 2 bases from V and 0 from J, leaving 11 bases between them. This CDR3 comprises 15 residues. CDR3 amino acids: CASSLIPDFSYEQYF. Here the CDR3 DNA reads TGTGCCAGCAGTTTAATCCCGGATTTCTCCTACGAGCAGTACTTC.

This rearrangement joins TRBV6-2 or TRBV6-3 to TRBJ2-1; D is unresolved. V lost 6 bases and J 5 bases, leaving 8 bases between the germline ends. Germline V gives CDR1 MNHEY, CDR2 SVGEGT. CDR3 length: 12 amino acids. The CDR3 spells CASSPIHNEQFF. For the CDR3, the DNA is TGTGCCAGCAGCCCGATCCACAATGAGCAGTTCTTC.

The chain is built from TRBV6-1 and TRBJ2-7; unclear D gene. From germline, CDR1 is MNHNS and CDR2 SASEGT. The V end lost 2 bases, the J end lost 3 bases, and 11 bases lay between the germline ends. The CDR3 consists of 14 residues. The CDR3 DNA sequence: TGTGCCAGCAGTGAATTCTTAAGGGACTACGAGCAGTACGTC. Residues: CASSEFLRDYEQYV.

This clonotype was counted only a few times. The rearrangement joins TRBV9 to TRBJ2-1, with TRBD1 matching over 8 bases. Trimming at V came to 4 bases and at J to 6 bases, leaving 9 bases not matched to a gene. The CDR3 runs 15 residues. Germline CDR1 SGDLS, CDR2 YYNGEE. The CDR3 DNA follows: TGTGCCAGCAGCCTAACGAAACAGGGGGTCAATGAGCAGTTCTTC. Translating gives CASSLTKQGVNEQFF.

This clonotype showed up many times. This sequence joins TRBV7-2 and TRBJ2-3; 7 bases map to TRBD2. Germline trimming cut 1 base from V and 2 bases from J; bases unmatched to any gene: 3. Germline V gene sequence: CDR1 SGHTA, CDR2 FQGNSA. The CDR3 totals 15 residues. DNA of the CDR3: TGTGCCAGCAGCTTAGATCTAGCGGTCACAGATACGCAGTATTTT. Its translation: CASSLDLAVTDTQYF.

The J gene is TRBJ2-7, the V gene TRBV6-5; either TRBD1 or TRBD2 may supply D (6 bases each). CDR1 and CDR2 from the germline V gene are MNHEY and SVGAGI. CDR3 length: 16 amino acids. V lost 2 bases, J lost 3 bases, and 17 bases lay in between. The CDR3 here is CASSYEQGGTSYEQYF. CDR3 DNA: TGTGCCAGCAGTTACGAACAGGGAGGAACTAGCTACGAGCAGTACTTC.

This clonotype has more than one count but fewer than ten. V gene TRBV7-8 combines with J gene TRBJ2-2; D might be TRBD1 (5 bases). The V gene's germline CDR1 is SGHVS and CDR2 FQNEAQ. The CDR3 contains 14 residues. V was trimmed by 4 bases and J by 9 bases, leaving 15 bases between them. CDR3 region: CASSYRGRVRELFF. DNA for the CDR3: TGTGCCAGCAGCTATAGGGGCAGGGTCCGGGAGCTGTTTTTT.

This clonotype was counted only a few times. This chain uses TRBV24-1 with TRBJ2-2; tentative D call: TRBD1 (6 bases). Trimming shortened V by 1 base and J by 3 bases, and 14 bases separated the two germline ends. Germline CDR1 and CDR2: KGHDR and SFDVKD. This CDR3 is 17 amino acids long. The CDR3 loop is CATSDFRAGVHTGELFF. CDR3 DNA: TGTGCCACCAGTGATTTTCGGGCAGGGGTTCACACCGGGGAGCTGTTTTTT.

This clonotype was counted many times. This chain uses TRBV7-2 with TRBJ2-1; 8 bases map to TRBD2. Germline loops: CDR1 SGHTA, CDR2 FQGNSA. V shed 2 bases, J shed 4 bases, and the junction held 4 bases outside the gene matches. The CDR3 totals 15 residues. CDR3 loop: CASSLSGSGYNEQFF. CDR3 DNA: TGTGCCAGCAGCTTAAGCGGGAGTGGATACAATGAGCAGTTCTTC.

The chain recombines TRBV15 with TRBJ2-1; the D is unclear. V lost 2 bases, J lost 4 bases, and 6 bases lay in between. The CDR3 length is 13 residues. Germline-derived CDR1 and CDR2 are LNHNV and YYDKDF (reference sequence). The CDR3 coding sequence is TGTGCCACCAGCAGAACGTCTTACAATGAGCAGTTCTTC. It encodes CATSRTSYNEQFF.

The chain links TRBV28 to TRBJ2-6; the D gene is possibly TRBD2 (6 bases). CDR3 length: 15 residues. The germline CDR1 and CDR2 sequences are MDHEN and SYDVKM. With 6 bases removed from V and 2 bases from J, the gap between germline ends came to 11 bases. CDR3 amino acids: CASRLREAGANVLTF. In DNA form, the CDR3 reads TGTGCCAGCAGACTCAGGGAGGCTGGGGCCAACGTCCTGACTTTC.

V gene TRBV6-5 combines with J gene TRBJ2-7, with TRBD2 as a possible D gene (6 bases). Germline V gives CDR1 MNHEY, CDR2 SVGAGI. Trimming shortened V by 5 bases and J by 8 bases, and 16 bases separated the two germline ends. CDR3 length: 13 amino acids. CDR3 DNA: TGTGCCAGCAGTGATGGGACTTACCGTCAGCAGTACTTC. Its translation is CASSDGTYRQQYF.

This clonotype was seen ten or more times. The chain employs TRBV7-2 and TRBJ1-2, with unresolved D. CDR1 and CDR2 from the germline V gene are SGHTA and FQGNSA. The CDR3 runs 13 residues. Between the trimmed V and J ends, which lost 2 bases and 7 bases, there was a span of 11 bases. CDR3 region: CASSLLGEVGYTF. The CDR3 nucleotides are TGTGCCAGCAGCTTATTGGGAGAAGTTGGCTACACCTTC.

The chain uses TRBV12-3 or TRBV12-4 and TRBJ1-5, with D maybe TRBD1 (5 bases). The CDR3 runs 14 residues. V shed 8 bases and J shed 3 bases, with 14 bases lying between them. The CDR3: CASGKTEFNQPQHF. Written as DNA, the CDR3 is TGTGCCAGCGGAAAGACAGAATTCAATCAGCCCCAGCATTTT.

This clonotype showed up many times. The rearrangement links TRBV7-2 to TRBJ1-6, with unresolved D. Germline CDR1 reads SGHTA; CDR2 reads FQGNSA. V was cut by 5 bases and J by 8 bases, with 13 bases left in between. This CDR3 is built from 14 residues. The CDR3 DNA is TGTGCCAGCAGCATGGACCCGCTTGATTCACCCCTCCACTTT. Residues: CASSMDPLDSPLHF.

The rearrangement joins TRBV6-2 or TRBV6-3 to TRBJ2-1; 12 bases fit TRBD2. After removal of 4 bases from V and 5 bases from J, the junction contained 18 bases not matched to a gene. This CDR3 contains 20 residues. CDR1 is MNHEY, CDR2 SVGEGT, per germline. Here the CDR3 DNA reads TGTGCCAGCAGTTCTTATACCACCCCCCTCCGGACTAGCGGGAACAATGAGCAGTTCTTC. Protein sequence: CASSSYTTPLRTSGNNEQFF.

This clonotype was counted a few times. The gene calls are TRBV27 and TRBJ2-7; D gene uncertain. Germline V lookup: CDR1 MNHEY, CDR2 SMNVEV (reference sequence). Trimming took off 6 bases at V and 0 bases at J, with 12 bases between the two ends. This CDR3 has 14 amino acids. The CDR3 loop is CASRSGASSYEQYF. DNA for the CDR3: TGTGCCAGCAGAAGTGGCGCCAGCTCCTACGAGCAGTACTTC.

A few counts support this clonotype. The chain is built from TRBV12-3 or TRBV12-4 and TRBJ2-7, with 10 positions matching TRBD2. With 7 bases clipped from V and 6 bases from J, the junction kept 6 bases outside the gene matches. The CDR3 spans 13 residues. The CDR3, as DNA: TGTGCCAGCATCCCTAGCGGGAGCTTCGAGCAGTACTTC. Amino acids: CASIPSGSFEQYF.

This chain uses TRBV18 with TRBJ1-4, with 9 bases matching TRBD1. The CDR3 covers 17 residues. Germline trimming cut 2 bases from V and 4 bases from J; bases unmatched to any gene: 8. Germline CDR1 and CDR2: KGHSH and LQKENI. The DNA of the CDR3 is TGTGCCAGCTCACCAACGGGACAGGGTTCCGTTAATGAAAAACTGTTTTTT. This translates into CASSPTGQGSVNEKLFF.

The V call is TRBV5-6, the J call TRBJ2-5; the D gene is possibly TRBD2 (7 bases). Germline CDR1 SGHDT, CDR2 YYEEEE. The CDR3 is 15 residues long. The ends were cut back, 4 bases at V and 2 bases at J, with 15 bases in the middle. CDR3 amino acids: CASSGLGGSQETQYF. The CDR3 nucleotides read TGTGCCAGCAGCGGACTAGGGGGGTCACAAGAGACCCAGTACTTC.